The following is a TCR beta chain sequence with its context. Its target is not known. This record comes from a study of identical twins. General observations from the study: The analysis was cross-sectional rather than longitudinal within donors. Clonotypes of the beta chain that were abundant in cord blood carried fewer insertions (memory repertoires showed none).

With template switching, a universal primer site was added, and the cDNA carried unique molecular identifiers. In TCRdb, the 5' RACE reads were re-called with MiXCR into one record per CDR3 protein. The sample has approximately 490,000 distinct CDR3 sequences, approximately 20% seen once; the top ten hold around 0.48%. V trimming: 3 bases; J trimming: 8 bases; junction bases outside the gene matches: 7. Germline CDR1 and CDR2: DFQATT and SNEGSKA (reference sequence). The CDR3 length is 14 residues. These records were also assigned to another study, of yellow fever vaccine responses in identical twins.

The J gene is TRBJ2-1, the V gene TRBV20-1, with 10 positions matching TRBD2. The sequence derives from a woman aged 18-29 years in good health. Material for sequencing was CD4+ T cells sorted from blood. The CDR3 spells CSARSLAGVHEQFF. CDR3 DNA: TGCAGTGCTAGGTCGCTAGCGGGAGTCCATGAGCAGTTCTTC.